This TCR beta chain was sequenced in a study of cytomegalovirus exposure and HLA in healthy donors. Study-level information: The roughly 130 validation repertoires used the same platform as the 550 to 800 first-cohort repertoires (as reported by a later analysis).

Findings and limits, study-wide: Testing in vitro showed a few CMV-associated chains specific for CMV antigens. Associated with cytomegalovirus, according to the listing, were 150 to 200 TCR beta chains.

This CDR3 comprises 15 residues. The germline V gene has CDR1 LNHDA and CDR2 SQIVND (reference sequence). V trimming: 6 bases; J trimming: 5 bases; junction bases outside the gene matches: 11. Of note for this clone: The antigen remains undetermined.

Profiling relied on immunoSEQ multiplex PCR, and the TCRdb table lists in-frame clones only, not all of them. The table includes some 100,000 clones, 88% detected once. This chain joins TRBV19 and TRBJ2-5; 8 nucleotides align to TRBD2. The sample was PBMCs. The receptor was isolated from a man aged 18 to 29 in good health and CMV-seropositive. CDR3 coding DNA: TGTGCCAGTAGCAGAACGGGGGGGTTCGGCGAGACCCAGTACTTC. Its protein product is CASSRTGGFGETQYF.